The 31 T cell receptor beta chains below all came from one sample that was sequenced in a study of blood T cell repertoires in COVID-19. The table came from immunoSEQ multiplex PCR; TCRdb's copy has only in-frame clones and leaves some out. The data show 200,000 to 250,000 clones, around four fifths seen once. Input material: peripheral blood. The receptor source for this set is a woman aged 70-85 years with COVID-19, enrolled during active disease.

The rearrangement uses TRBV28 and TRBJ2-7, with TRBD2 as a possible D gene (6 bases). The V gene lost 7 bases and the J gene lost 0 bases, with 16 bases spanning the gap. This CDR3 has 15 amino acids. CDR1 and CDR2 (germline): MDHEN, SYDVKM. The chain's CDR3 is CASMVLGGSSYEQYF. For the CDR3, the DNA is TGTGCCAGCATGGTCCTCGGGGGAAGCTCCTACGAGCAGTACTTC.

This chain links TRBV7-2 with TRBJ2-5; D ambiguous. Germline CDR1 reads SGHTA; CDR2 reads FQGNSA. This CDR3 spans 15 amino acids. The ends were cut back, 5 bases at V and 1 base at J, with 14 bases in the middle. The CDR3 here is CASSPTGSLQETQYF. The CDR3 DNA reads TGTGCCAGCAGCCCCACGGGTTCCCTCCAAGAGACCCAGTACTTC.

J is TRBJ1-1 and V is TRBV11-2; no clear D gene. Trimming stripped 6 bases from V and 4 bases from J, with 24 bases between. There are 17 residues in the CDR3. Germline CDR1 reads SGHAT; CDR2 reads FQNNGV. CDR3 in amino acids: CASRRPEEEGMGTEAFF. The CDR3 bases are TGTGCCAGCAGAAGACCCGAGGAGGAGGGAATGGGCACTGAAGCTTTCTTT.

The rearrangement uses TRBV19 and TRBJ2-3, with a tentative D call TRBD1 (5 bases). V lost 0 bases, J lost 5 bases, and 12 bases lay in between. From germline, CDR1 is LNHDA and CDR2 SQIVND (reference sequence). This CDR3 is built from 15 residues. The CDR3 sequence: CASSIDRQRGDTQYF. CDR3 coding DNA: TGTGCCAGTAGTATAGACCGGCAAAGGGGAGATACGCAGTATTTT. Full variable domain (rest looked up from reference TRBV19 and TRBJ2-3): DGGITQSPKYLFRKEGQNVTLSCEQNLNHDAMYWYRQDPGQGLRLIYYSQIVNDFQKGDIAEGYSVSREKKESFPLTVTSAQKNPTAFYLCASSIDRQRGDTQYFGPGTRLTVL.

The chain has TRBV4-3 and TRBJ1-6; D gene unclear. V lost 5 bases, J lost 0 bases, and 11 bases lay in between. Germline V lookup: CDR1 LGHNA, CDR2 YSLEER. The CDR3 consists of 16 residues. The CDR3 coding sequence is TGCGCCAGCAGCTTAGAACGGAGCTCCTATAATTCACCCCTCCACTTT. Translating gives CASSLERSSYNSPLHF.

This clone was recorded a few times. The chain carries TRBV25-1 and TRBJ2-2; 9 bases are a match to TRBD1. The CDR3 spans 15 residues. Germline trimming cut 8 bases from V and 6 bases from J; bases unmatched to any gene: 10. CDR1 and CDR2 (germline): MGHDK, SYGVNS. The CDR3 here is CASGLRDRESGELFF. DNA of the CDR3: TGTGCCAGCGGCTTAAGGGACAGGGAATCCGGGGAGCTGTTTTTT.

The chain is built from TRBV3-1 (or the pseudogene TRBV3-2) and TRBJ1-2; D is unresolved. Germline CDR1 is LGHDT and CDR2 is YNNKEL (reference sequence). V was clipped by 4 bases and J by 8 bases, with 14 bases between them. The CDR3 spans 13 residues. Written as DNA, the CDR3 is TGTGCCAGCAGCCTTCGGGAGAGCGAGGGCTACACCTTC. Encoded protein: CASSLRESEGYTF.

The genes are TRBV28 and TRBJ1-3; TRBD1 agrees at 8 bases. The CDR3 contains 16 residues. V lost 4 bases to trimming and J lost 4 bases; unmatched junction nucleotides: 9. From germline, CDR1 is MDHEN and CDR2 SYDVKM. CDR3 sequence: CASSSPGQAGGNTIYF. The CDR3, as DNA: TGTGCCAGCAGTTCACCGGGACAGGCCGGGGGAAACACCATATATTTT.

The chain uses TRBV11-2 and TRBJ2-5; 16 bases match TRBD2. This CDR3 is 16 amino acids long. CDR1 is SGHAT, CDR2 FQNNGV, per germline. V shed 3 bases, J shed 5 bases, and the junction held 3 bases outside the gene matches. Written as DNA, the CDR3 is TGTGCCAGCAGCTTTGGGACTAGCGGGAGGGGGGAGACCCAGTACTTC. This encodes CASSFGTSGRGETQYF.

The rearrangement uses TRBV18 and TRBJ1-1, with a tentative D call TRBD1 (5 bases). With 3 bases removed from V and 0 bases from J, the gap between germline ends came to 26 bases. The CDR3 contains 20 residues. CDR1 and CDR2 (germline): KGHSH, LQKENI. This CDR3 reads CASSPKVNAGGLFMNTEAFF. The CDR3 nucleotides are TGTGCCAGCTCACCTAAGGTCAACGCGGGGGGTTTGTTCATGAACACTGAAGCTTTCTTT.

The chain links TRBV7-2 to TRBJ2-7, with D perhaps matching TRBD1 (6 bases). Per the germline V gene, CDR1 is SGHTA and CDR2 is FQGNSA. V lost 6 bases and J 5 bases, leaving 14 bases between the germline ends. The CDR3 is 13 residues long. The DNA of the CDR3 is TGTGCCAGCAGAAACACAGGGTCTCACGAGCAGTACTTC. Encoded protein: CASRNTGSHEQYF. Combining the CDR3 with reference TRBV7-2 and TRBJ2-7 gives the whole variable domain GAGVSQSPSNKVTEKGKDVELRCDPISGHTALYWYRQSLGQGLEFLIYFQGNSAPDKSGLPSDRFSAERTGGSVSTLTIQRTQQEDSAVYLCASRNTGSHEQYFGPGTRLTVT.

CDR3 coding DNA: TGCAGTGCTAGCTCGGGACTAGAGCAGTTCTTC. Its translation: CSASSGLEQFF. This sequence joins TRBV20-1 and TRBJ2-1; 7 positions match TRBD2. This CDR3 has 11 residues. Germline V CDR1 and CDR2: DFQATT, SNEGSKA (reference sequence). J was trimmed by 10 bases and V by 3 bases; bases with no gene match: 3.

This chain connects TRBV5-5 to TRBJ2-1, with 10 bases identical to TRBD2. In germline, CDR1 is SGHKS, CDR2 YYEKEE (reference sequence). The CDR3 is 15 amino acids. Trimming at V came to 0 bases and at J to 6 bases, leaving 3 bases not matched to a gene. The CDR3 is CASSLEGLAFNEQFF. The CDR3 DNA sequence: TGTGCCAGCAGCTTGGAGGGACTAGCGTTCAATGAGCAGTTCTTC.

The genes are TRBV6-5 and TRBJ1-5, with D unclear. Germline loops: CDR1 MNHEY, CDR2 SVGAGI. Trimming removed 4 bases at V and 1 base at J, with 11 bases between. The CDR3 extends over 15 amino acids. The CDR3 sequence: CASSSKFESNQPQHF. The CDR3 DNA reads TGTGCCAGCAGTTCTAAGTTTGAGAGCAATCAGCCCCAGCATTTT.

This clone turned up a few times. The chain recombines TRBV4-3 with TRBJ1-2; D gene ambiguous. V gave up 0 bases and J gave up 6 bases, with 8 bases separating them. The CDR3 runs 13 residues. The V gene's germline CDR1 is LGHNA and CDR2 YSLEER. The CDR3: CASSQDLADGYTF. CDR3 DNA sequence: TGCGCCAGCAGCCAAGATTTGGCAGATGGCTACACCTTC.

The chain employs TRBV19 and TRBJ2-4; D not resolved. This CDR3 spans 16 amino acids. V lost 3 bases and J 0 bases, leaving 12 bases between the germline ends. Per the germline V gene, CDR1 is LNHDA and CDR2 is SQIVND (reference sequence). The CDR3 coding sequence is TGTGCCAGTAGTATGGAGACTCAACTAGCCAAAAACATTCAGTACTTC. This encodes CASSMETQLAKNIQYF.

This chain links TRBV6-5 with TRBJ1-5; D unresolved. V lost 7 bases to trimming and J lost 1 base, with 8 bases between them. The CDR3 runs to 13 residues. CDR1 and CDR2 (germline): MNHEY, SVGAGI. The CDR3 bases are TGTGCCAGCAAAAGCGCGAGCAATCAGCCCCAGCATTTT. This codes for CASKSASNQPQHF.

The genes are TRBV18 and TRBJ1-1; tentative D call: TRBD1 (5 bases). V was cut by 4 bases and J by 1 base, with 13 bases left in between. Per germline, CDR1 KGHSH and CDR2 LQKENI. This CDR3 region has 15 residues. Here the CDR3 DNA reads TGTGCCAGCTCACTAACGACAGCTCAGAACACTGAAGCTTTCTTT. This translates into CASSLTTAQNTEAFF.

This clone turned up a few times. This chain connects TRBV7-9 to TRBJ1-5; 7 positions agree with TRBD1. CDR1 and CDR2 from the germline V gene are SEHNR and FQNEAQ (reference sequence). This CDR3 is 17 amino acids long. Trimming removed 0 bases from V and 0 bases from J; junction bases left unmatched: 5. CDR3 region: CASSLARDSYSNQPQHF. In nucleotides, the CDR3 is TGTGCCAGCAGCTTAGCCCGGGACAGCTATAGCAATCAGCCCCAGCATTTT.

This clone showed up just once. The chain employs TRBV2 and TRBJ2-1; 11 bases fit TRBD2. V trimming: 6 bases; J trimming: 6 bases; junction bases outside the gene matches: 10. The CDR3 loop spans 16 amino acids. Germline V gene data show CDR1 as SNHLY and CDR2 as FYNNEI. Written as DNA, the CDR3 is TGTGCCAGCAGGGCCCAGACTAGCGGGACGGGCAATGAGCAGTTCTTC. This sequence encodes CASRAQTSGTGNEQFF.

This clone was counted a few times. The chain combines TRBV11-2 with TRBJ2-7; 10 nucleotides align to TRBD1. This CDR3 spans 13 amino acids. CDR1 and CDR2 from the germline V gene are SGHAT and FQNNGV. J was trimmed by 7 bases and V by 0 bases; bases with no gene match: 0. CDR3 protein: CASSLEGQGEQYF. CDR3 DNA sequence: TGTGCCAGCAGCTTAGAGGGACAGGGGGAGCAGTACTTC.

The gene calls are TRBV6-2 or TRBV6-3 and TRBJ2-3; 8 positions match TRBD2. Losses at the gene ends were 5 bases for V and 4 bases for J; bases not matched to a gene: 17. This CDR3 comprises 18 residues. Germline values: CDR1 MNHEY, CDR2 SVGEGT. CDR3 in amino acids: CASSARWLRREDSDTQYF. As DNA, the CDR3 is TGTGCCAGCAGTGCTAGGTGGTTGCGGCGGGAGGATTCAGATACGCAGTATTTT.

The V and J genes are TRBV12-3 or TRBV12-4 and TRBJ1-2, with D maybe TRBD1 (5 bases). CDR3 length: 13 residues. Between the trimmed V and J ends, which lost 4 bases and 2 bases, there was a span of 8 bases. The CDR3 DNA is TGTGCCAGCAGTTACCAGGGAAACTATGGCTACACCTTC. This encodes CASSYQGNYGYTF.

On this clone: Sequence at one end of the junction differs from germline and may be a read error. The chain has TRBV6-2 or TRBV6-3 and TRBJ2-7; 9 bases align to TRBD1. Germline CDR1 MNHEY, CDR2 SVGEGT. This CDR3 has 13 amino acids. The CDR3 bases are TGTACCAGCAGTGGTACAGGGGGCTACGAGCGGTACTTC. This encodes CTSSGTGGYERYF.

The rearrangement uses TRBV30 and TRBJ2-2; 11 bases agree with TRBD1. This CDR3 region has 14 residues. Germline CDR1 and CDR2: GTSNPN and SVGIG (reference sequence). The ends lost 5 bases at V and 5 bases at J; junction bases unmatched: 4. CDR3 bases: TGTGCCTGGGGGACAGGGGGAGGAACCGGGGAGCTGTTTTTT. Translation gives CAWGTGGGTGELFF.

V gene TRBV5-1 combines with J gene TRBJ1-2; perhaps TRBD1 as D (5 bases). This CDR3 is built from 14 residues. Germline V gene sequence: CDR1 SGHRS, CDR2 YFSETQ. V was trimmed by 4 bases and J by 3 bases, leaving 13 bases between them. The CDR3 DNA follows: TGCGCCAGCAGCGAGCTGGGGGGTGACTATGGCTACACCTTC. It translates to CASSELGGDYGYTF.

The CDR3 coding sequence is TGTGCCAGTAGGTCGGGAGTGGGGGTTCTGACAGATACGCAGTATTTT. This gives the protein CASRSGVGVLTDTQYF. V is TRBV19 and J is TRBJ2-3; a weak D match, TRBD2 (6 bases). This CDR3 comprises 16 residues. Germline V CDR1 and CDR2: LNHDA, SQIVND (reference sequence). Trimming removed 6 bases from V and 3 bases from J, with 19 bases in between.

This CDR3 is CAISFLQGAEEQYF. In DNA, the CDR3 is TGTGCCATCAGTTTCCTACAGGGGGCGGAGGAGCAGTACTTC. The V call is TRBV10-3, the J call TRBJ2-7; TRBD1 matches 9 bases. Germline assignment: CDR1 ENHRY and CDR2 SYGVKD. The CDR3 runs 14 residues. The V segment lost 5 bases and the J segment 7 bases; nucleotides outside the gene matches: 9.

This rearrangement joins TRBV10-3 to TRBJ2-1, with D perhaps TRBD2 (6 bases). Germline assignment: CDR1 ENHRY and CDR2 SYGVKD. Trimming took off 4 bases at V and 4 bases at J, with 8 bases between the two ends. The CDR3 spans 13 residues. CDR3 DNA: TGTGCCATCAGTGGTAGCGGTTACAATGAGCAGTTCTTC. It encodes CAISGSGYNEQFF.

The DNA for the CDR3 is TGTGCCAGCTCTGTAGCGGGAGGCCGAACCACCCATGAGCAGTTCTTC. Translating gives CASSVAGGRTTHEQFF. The J gene is TRBJ2-1, the V gene TRBV2; the match to TRBD2 covers 10 bases. V lost 8 bases and J lost 8; bases outside the gene matches: 15. Germline loops: CDR1 SNHLY, CDR2 FYNNEI. CDR3 size: 16 residues.

The rearrangement uses TRBV19 and TRBJ1-2; 7 nucleotides agree with TRBD1. The J segment lost 2 bases and the V segment lost 10 bases, leaving 10 bases of the junction unmatched. In germline, CDR1 is LNHDA, CDR2 SQIVND (reference sequence). The CDR3 consists of 14 residues. The CDR3 spells CATLTGEANYGYTF. The CDR3 bases are TGTGCCACCCTCACAGGGGAAGCAAACTATGGCTACACCTTC. Based on the CDR3 plus reference TRBV19 and TRBJ1-2, the full variable domain is DGGITQSPKYLFRKEGQNVTLSCEQNLNHDAMYWYRQDPGQGLRLIYYSQIVNDFQKGDIAEGYSVSREKKESFPLTVTSAQKNPTAFYLCATLTGEANYGYTFGSGTRLTVV.